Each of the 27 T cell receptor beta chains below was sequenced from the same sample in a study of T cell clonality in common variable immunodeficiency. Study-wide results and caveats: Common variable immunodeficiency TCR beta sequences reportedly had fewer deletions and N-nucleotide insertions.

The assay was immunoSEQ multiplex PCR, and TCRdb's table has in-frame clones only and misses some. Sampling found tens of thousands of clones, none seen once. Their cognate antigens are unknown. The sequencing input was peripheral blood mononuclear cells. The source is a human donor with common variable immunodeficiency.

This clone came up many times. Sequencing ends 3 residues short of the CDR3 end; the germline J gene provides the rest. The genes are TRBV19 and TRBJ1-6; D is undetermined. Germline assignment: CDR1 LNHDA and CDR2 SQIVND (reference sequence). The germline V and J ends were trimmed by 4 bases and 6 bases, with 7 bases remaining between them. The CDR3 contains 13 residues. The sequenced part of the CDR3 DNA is TGTGCCAGTAGTACGGGTCGTAATTCACCC. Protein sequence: CASSTGRNSP. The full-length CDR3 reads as CASSTGRNSPLHF.

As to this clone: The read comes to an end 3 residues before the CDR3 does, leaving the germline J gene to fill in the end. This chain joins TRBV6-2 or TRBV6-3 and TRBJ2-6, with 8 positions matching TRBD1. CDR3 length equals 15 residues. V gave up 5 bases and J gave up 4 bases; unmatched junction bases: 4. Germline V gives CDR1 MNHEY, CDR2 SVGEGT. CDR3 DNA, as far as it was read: TGTGCCAGCAGTCAGACAGGGGAAGGGGCCAACGTC. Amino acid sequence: CASSQTGEGANV. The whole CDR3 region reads CASSQTGEGANVLTF.

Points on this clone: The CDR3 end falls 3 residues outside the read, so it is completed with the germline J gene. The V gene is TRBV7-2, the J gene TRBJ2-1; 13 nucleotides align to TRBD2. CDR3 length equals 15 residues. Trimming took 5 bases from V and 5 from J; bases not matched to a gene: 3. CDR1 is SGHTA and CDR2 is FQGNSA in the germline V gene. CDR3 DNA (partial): TGTGCCAGCAGCGCACTAGCGGGGGGGCACAATGAG. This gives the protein CASSALAGGHNE. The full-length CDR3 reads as CASSALAGGHNEQFF.

CDR3 protein: CASSEATGTAYEQYF. CDR3 DNA (partial): TGTGCCAGCAGTGAAGCGACCGGGACAGCCTACGAG. The genes are TRBV6-1 and TRBJ2-7, with 7 nucleotides matching TRBD1. The sequence runs out 3 residues before the end of the CDR3; the remainder is reconstructed from the germline J gene. Germline CDR1 MNHNS, CDR2 SASEGT. The ends lost 0 bases at V and 2 bases at J; junction bases unmatched: 4. This CDR3 has 15 residues.

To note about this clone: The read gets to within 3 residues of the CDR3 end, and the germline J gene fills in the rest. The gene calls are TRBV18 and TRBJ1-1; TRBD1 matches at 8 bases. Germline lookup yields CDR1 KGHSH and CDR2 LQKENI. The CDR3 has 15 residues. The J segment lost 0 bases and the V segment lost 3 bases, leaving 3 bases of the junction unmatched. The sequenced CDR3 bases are TGTGCCAGCTCACCGGGACAGGTTTTGAACACTGAA. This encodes CASSPGQVLNTE. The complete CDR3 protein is CASSPGQVLNTEAFF.

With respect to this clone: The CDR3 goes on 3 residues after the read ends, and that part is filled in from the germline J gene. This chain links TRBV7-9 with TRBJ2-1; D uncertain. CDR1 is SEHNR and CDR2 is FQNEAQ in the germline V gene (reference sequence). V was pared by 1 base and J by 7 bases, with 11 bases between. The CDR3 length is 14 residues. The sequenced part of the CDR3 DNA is TGTGCCAGCAGCTTAGATGTCTACCTAAATGAG. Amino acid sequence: CASSLDVYLNE. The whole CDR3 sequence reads CASSLDVYLNEQFF.

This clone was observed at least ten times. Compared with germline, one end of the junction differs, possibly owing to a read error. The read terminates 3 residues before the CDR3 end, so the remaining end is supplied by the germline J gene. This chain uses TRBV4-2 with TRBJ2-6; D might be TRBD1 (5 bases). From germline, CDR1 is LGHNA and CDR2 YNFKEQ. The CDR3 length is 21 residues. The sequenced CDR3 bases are TGTTCCAGCAGCCCCTCTTGGGGCGGCCAGTCATACCTCTCTGGGGCCAACGTC. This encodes CSSSPSWGGQSYLSGANV. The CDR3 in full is CSSSPSWGGQSYLSGANVLTF.

CDR3 sequence: CASSRGTSGGITDTQYF. The DNA read from the CDR3 is TGTGCCAGCAGCCGCGGGACTAGCGGGGGAATTACAGATACG. The rearrangement joins TRBV7-3 to TRBJ2-3; 14 bases align to TRBD2. The read ends 3 residues before the CDR3 terminus; that terminus is restored from the germline J gene. J lost 3 bases, V lost 5 bases, and 7 bases had no gene match. CDR1 SGHTA and CDR2 FQGTGA come from the germline V gene. The CDR3 covers 17 residues. Combining the CDR3 with reference TRBV7-3 and TRBJ2-3 gives the whole variable domain GAGVSQTPSNKVTEKGKYVELRCDPISGHTALYWYRQSLGQGPEFLIYFQGTGAADDSGLPNDRFFAVRPEGSVSTLKIQRTERGDSAVYLCASSRGTSGGITDTQYFGPGTRLTVL.

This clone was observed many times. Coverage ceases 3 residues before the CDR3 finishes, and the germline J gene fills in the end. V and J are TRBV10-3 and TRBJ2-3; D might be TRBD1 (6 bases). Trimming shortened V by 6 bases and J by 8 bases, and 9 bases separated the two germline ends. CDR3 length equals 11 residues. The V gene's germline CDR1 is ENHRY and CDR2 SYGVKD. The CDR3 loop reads CAISIQGTQYF. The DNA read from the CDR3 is TGTGCCATCAGCATACAGGGTACG.

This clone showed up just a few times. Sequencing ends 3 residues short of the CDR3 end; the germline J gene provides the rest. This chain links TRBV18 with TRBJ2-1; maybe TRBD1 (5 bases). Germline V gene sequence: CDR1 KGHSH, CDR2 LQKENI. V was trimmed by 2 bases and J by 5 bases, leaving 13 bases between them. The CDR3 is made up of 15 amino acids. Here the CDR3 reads CASSPSFPGNNEQFF. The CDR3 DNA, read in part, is TGTGCCAGCTCACCATCGTTCCCAGGGAACAATGAG.

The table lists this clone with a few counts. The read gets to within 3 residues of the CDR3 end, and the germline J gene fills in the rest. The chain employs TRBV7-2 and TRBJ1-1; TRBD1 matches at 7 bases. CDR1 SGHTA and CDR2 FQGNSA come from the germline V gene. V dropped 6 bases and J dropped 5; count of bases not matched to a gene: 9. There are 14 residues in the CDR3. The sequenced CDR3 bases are TGTGCCAGCAGTCGGACAGGCCCCTTGACTGAA. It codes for CASSRTGPLTE. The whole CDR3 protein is CASSRTGPLTEAFF. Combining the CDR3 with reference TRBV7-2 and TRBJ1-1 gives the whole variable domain GAGVSQSPSNKVTEKGKDVELRCDPISGHTALYWYRQSLGQGLEFLIYFQGNSAPDKSGLPSDRFSAERTGGSVSTLTIQRTQQEDSAVYLCASSRTGPLTEAFFGQGTRLTVV.

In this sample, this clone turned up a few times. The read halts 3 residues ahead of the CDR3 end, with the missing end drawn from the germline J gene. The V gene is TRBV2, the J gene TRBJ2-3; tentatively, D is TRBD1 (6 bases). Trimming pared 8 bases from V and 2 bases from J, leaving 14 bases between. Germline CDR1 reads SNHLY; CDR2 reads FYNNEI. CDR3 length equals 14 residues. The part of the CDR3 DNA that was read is TGTGCCAGCTCCGTAAGACAGGCCACAGATACG. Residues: CASSVRQATDT. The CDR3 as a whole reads CASSVRQATDTQYF.

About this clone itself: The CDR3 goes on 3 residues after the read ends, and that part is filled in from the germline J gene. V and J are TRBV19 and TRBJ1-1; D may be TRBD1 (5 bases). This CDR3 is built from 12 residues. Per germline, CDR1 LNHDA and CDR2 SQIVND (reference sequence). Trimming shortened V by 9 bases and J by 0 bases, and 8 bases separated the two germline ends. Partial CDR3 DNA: TGTGCCAGCGCGGGGCTGAACACTGAA. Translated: CASAGLNTE. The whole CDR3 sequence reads CASAGLNTEAFF.

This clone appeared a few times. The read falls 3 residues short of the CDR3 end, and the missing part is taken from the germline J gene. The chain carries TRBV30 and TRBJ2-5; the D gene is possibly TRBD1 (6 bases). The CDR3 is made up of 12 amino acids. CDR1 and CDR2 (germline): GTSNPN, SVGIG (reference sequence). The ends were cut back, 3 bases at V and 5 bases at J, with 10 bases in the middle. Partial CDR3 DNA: TGTGCCTGGAGCGAGGGGGTGGAGACC. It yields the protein CAWSEGVET. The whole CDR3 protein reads CAWSEGVETQYF.

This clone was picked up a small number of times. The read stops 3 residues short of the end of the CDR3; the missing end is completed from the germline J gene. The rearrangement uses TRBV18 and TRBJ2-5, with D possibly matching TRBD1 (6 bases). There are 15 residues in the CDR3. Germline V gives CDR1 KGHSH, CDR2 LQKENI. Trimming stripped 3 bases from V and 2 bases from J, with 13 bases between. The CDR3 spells CASSPTGTLQETQYF. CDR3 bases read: TGTGCCAGCTCACCTACAGGGACACTTCAAGAGACC. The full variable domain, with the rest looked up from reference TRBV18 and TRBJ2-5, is NAGVMQNPRHLVRRRGQEARLRCSPMKGHSHVYWYRQLPEEGLKFMVYLQKENIIDESGMPKERFSAEFPKEGPSILRIQQVVRGDSAAYFCASSPTGTLQETQYFGPGTRLLVL.

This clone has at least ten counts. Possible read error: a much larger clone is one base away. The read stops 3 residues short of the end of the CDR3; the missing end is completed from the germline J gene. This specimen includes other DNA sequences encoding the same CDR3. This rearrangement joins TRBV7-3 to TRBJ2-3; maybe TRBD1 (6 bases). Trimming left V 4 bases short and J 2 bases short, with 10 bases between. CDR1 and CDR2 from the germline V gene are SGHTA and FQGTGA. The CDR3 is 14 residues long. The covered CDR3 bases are TGTGCCAGCAGCTCAGGACAGTCCACAGATACG. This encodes CASSSGQSTDT. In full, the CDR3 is CASSSGQSTDTQYF.

The sequenced part of the CDR3 DNA is TGTGCCAGCTCACCAACAGCTACACCC. It yields the protein CASSPTATP. The CDR3 in its entirety is CASSPTATPLHF. The chain uses TRBV18 and TRBJ1-6; D ambiguous. The CDR3 end is not reached by the read, which stops 3 residues before it; the germline J gene fills it in. Germline V gene lookup returns CDR1 KGHSH and CDR2 LQKENI. This CDR3 has 12 residues. V was pared by 2 bases and J by 11 bases, with 7 bases between.

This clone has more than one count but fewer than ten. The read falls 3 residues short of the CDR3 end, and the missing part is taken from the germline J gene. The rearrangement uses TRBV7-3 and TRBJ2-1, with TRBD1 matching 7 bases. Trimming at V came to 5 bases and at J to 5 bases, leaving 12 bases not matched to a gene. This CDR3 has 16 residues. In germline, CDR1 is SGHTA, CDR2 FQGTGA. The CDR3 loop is CASSAIQGLMDNEQFF. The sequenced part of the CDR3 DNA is TGTGCCAGCAGCGCCATACAGGGGTTAATGGACAATGAG.

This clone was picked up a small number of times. CDR3 DNA, as far as it was read: TGTGCCTGTCTTAACAGGGGGAACACTGAA. The encoded protein is CACLNRGNTE. The whole CDR3 is CACLNRGNTEAFF. The chain links TRBV30 to TRBJ1-1; 7 bases align to TRBD1. The read falls 3 residues short of the CDR3 end, and the missing part is taken from the germline J gene. Germline values: CDR1 GTSNPN, CDR2 SVGIG (reference sequence). This CDR3 has 13 residues. After removal of 6 bases from V and 1 base from J, the junction contained 5 bases not matched to a gene.

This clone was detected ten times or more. CDR3: CASSPGAYNSPLHF. The sequenced CDR3 bases are TGTGCCAGCAGCCCCGGGGCCTATAATTCACCC. The J gene is TRBJ1-6, the V gene TRBV7-9; D gene unclear. The observed sequence ends 3 residues before the CDR3 terminus, with the missing tail filled in from the germline J gene. Germline-derived CDR1 and CDR2 are SEHNR and FQNEAQ (reference sequence). The CDR3 sequence is 14 residues long. V lost 5 bases to trimming and J lost 2 bases, with 7 bases between them.

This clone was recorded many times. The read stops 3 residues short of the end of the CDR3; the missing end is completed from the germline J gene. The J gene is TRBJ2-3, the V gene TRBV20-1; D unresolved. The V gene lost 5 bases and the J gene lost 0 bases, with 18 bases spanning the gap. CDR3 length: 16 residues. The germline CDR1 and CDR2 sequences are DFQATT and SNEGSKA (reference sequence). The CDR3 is CSAHLRLGSSTDTQYF. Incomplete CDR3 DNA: TGCAGTGCTCACCTTCGACTGGGTTCTAGCACAGATACG.

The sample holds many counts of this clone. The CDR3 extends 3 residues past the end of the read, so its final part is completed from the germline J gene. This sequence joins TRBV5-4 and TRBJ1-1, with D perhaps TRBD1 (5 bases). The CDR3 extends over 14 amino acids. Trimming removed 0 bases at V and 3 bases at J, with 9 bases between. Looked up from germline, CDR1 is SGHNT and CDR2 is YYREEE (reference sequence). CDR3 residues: CASSLGEGYTEAFF. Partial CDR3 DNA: TGTGCCAGCAGCTTGGGCGAGGGGTACACTGAA.

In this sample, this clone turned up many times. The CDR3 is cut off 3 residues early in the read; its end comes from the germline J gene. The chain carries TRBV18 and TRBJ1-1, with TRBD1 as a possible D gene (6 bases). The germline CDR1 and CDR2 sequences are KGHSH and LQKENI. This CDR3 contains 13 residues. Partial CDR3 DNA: TGTGCCAGCTCACCAACAACAGGGAGAGAA. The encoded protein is CASSPTTGRE. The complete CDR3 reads CASSPTTGREAFF.

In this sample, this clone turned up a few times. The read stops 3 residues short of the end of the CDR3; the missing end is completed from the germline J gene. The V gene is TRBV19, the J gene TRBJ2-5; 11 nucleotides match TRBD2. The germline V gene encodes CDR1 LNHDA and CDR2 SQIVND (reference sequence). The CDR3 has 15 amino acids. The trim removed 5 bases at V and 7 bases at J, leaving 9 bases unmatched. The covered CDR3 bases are TGTGCCAGTAGTCCCTTTAGCGGGGGGGCAGGGACC. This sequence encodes CASSPFSGGAGT. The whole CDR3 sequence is CASSPFSGGAGTQYF.

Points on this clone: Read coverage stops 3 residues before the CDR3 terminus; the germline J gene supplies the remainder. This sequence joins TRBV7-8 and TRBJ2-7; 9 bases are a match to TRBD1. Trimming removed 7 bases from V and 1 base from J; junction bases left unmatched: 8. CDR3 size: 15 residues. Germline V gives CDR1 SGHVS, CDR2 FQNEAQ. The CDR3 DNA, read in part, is TGTGCCAGCACCATGACAGGGGGTCCTTCCTACGAG. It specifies CASTMTGGPSYE. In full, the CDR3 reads CASTMTGGPSYEQYF.

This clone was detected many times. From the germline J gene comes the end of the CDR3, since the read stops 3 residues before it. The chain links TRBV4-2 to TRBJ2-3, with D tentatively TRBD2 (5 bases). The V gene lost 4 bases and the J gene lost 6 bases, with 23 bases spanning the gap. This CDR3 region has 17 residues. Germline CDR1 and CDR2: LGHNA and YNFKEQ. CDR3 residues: CASSLDLIQFSGDTQYF. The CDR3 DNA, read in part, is TGTGCCAGCAGCCTTGACCTTATACAGTTTTCGGGGGATACG.

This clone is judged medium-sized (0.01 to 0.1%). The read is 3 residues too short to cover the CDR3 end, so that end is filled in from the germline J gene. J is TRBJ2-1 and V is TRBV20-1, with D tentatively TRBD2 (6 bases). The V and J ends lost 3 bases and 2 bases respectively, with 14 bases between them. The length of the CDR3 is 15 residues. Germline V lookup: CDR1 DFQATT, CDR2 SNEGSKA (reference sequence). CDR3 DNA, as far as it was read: TGCAGTGCTAGCCCACCTGGGGGGACCTACAATGAG. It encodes CSASPPGGTYNE. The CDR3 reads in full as CSASPPGGTYNEQFF.